This is a list of T cell receptor beta chains from one sample in a study of cytomegalovirus exposure and HLA in healthy donors. Repertoires were generated with immunoSEQ multiplex PCR, while TCRdb's copy carries only in-frame clones and drops some. The sample lists 150,000 to 180,000 clones, over 70% seen once, with 2.1% in the top ten. Sequenced material: PBMCs. The receptors derive from a man younger than 40 in good health and CMV-seronegative. Each CDR3 is given without its conserved first and last residue.

v_call cdr3_aa
TRBV18 ASSPSTGTGGETQY
TRBV2 ASSEGRSRGYGYT
TRBV6-4 ASSDVAGSTDTQY
TRBV28 ASSLGGGREAF
TRBV5-1 ASSGGCGYT
TRBV7-9 SSTAGRTYEQY
TRBV27 ASSLTGVGEKLF
TRBV29-1 SVEEGAKGYT
TRBV7-7 ASSLPGVLKNTIY
TRBV7-9 ASSLDIVTYEQY
TRBV5-6 ASSLPVLQGDTEAF
TRBV18 ASSLSGGGEQY
TRBV6-1 ASSEVPDIYGYT
TRBV18 ASSPRDRVTGELF
TRBV25-1 ASSVVRETQY
TRBV2 ASSDRTGINEQF
TRBV27 ASSNRPGEKLF
TRBV5-1 ASSLEPTMNYGYP
TRBV18 ASSPNRESEQF
TRBV7-2 ASSLGQFNEQF
TRBV9 ASSVAGGGPKNIQY
TRBV2 ACRPSDRVQPQH
TRBV7-8 ASSLGGTDNEKLF
TRBV2 ASSRGGRTEAF
TRBV5-4 ASSLAGGDQPQH
TRBV7-9 ASSPGLAGANTDTQY
TRBV4-3 ASSQGQGAEEQY